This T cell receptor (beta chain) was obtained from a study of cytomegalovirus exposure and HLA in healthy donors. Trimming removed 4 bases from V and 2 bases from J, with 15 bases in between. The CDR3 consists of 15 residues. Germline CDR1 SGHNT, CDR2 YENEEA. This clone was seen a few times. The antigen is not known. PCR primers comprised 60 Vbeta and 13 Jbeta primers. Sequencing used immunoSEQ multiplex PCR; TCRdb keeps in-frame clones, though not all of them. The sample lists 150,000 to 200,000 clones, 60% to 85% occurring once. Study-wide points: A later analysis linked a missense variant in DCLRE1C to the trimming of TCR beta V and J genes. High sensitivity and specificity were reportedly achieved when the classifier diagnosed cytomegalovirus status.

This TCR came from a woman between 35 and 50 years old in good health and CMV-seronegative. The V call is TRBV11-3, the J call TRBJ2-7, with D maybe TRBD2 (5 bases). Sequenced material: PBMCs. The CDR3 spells CASSSYIPGTYEQYF. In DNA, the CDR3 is TGTGCCAGCAGCTCGTACATCCCCGGGACCTACGAGCAGTACTTC.